This T cell receptor beta chain derives from a study of monozygotic twins with inflammatory bowel disease. The study's findings and limits: Patient repertoires may have gained variability from differing immunosuppressive treatments.

Amplification of TCRalpha and TCRbeta cDNA involved two nested PCRs that ran for around 15 and 10 cycles. TCRdb reprocessed the 5' RACE reads; each CDR3 protein has one entry and no DNA is given. This table holds about 300,000 distinct CDR3 sequences. Comment on this clonotype: Its target is unknown.

CDR1 and CDR2 (germline): MNHNS, SASEGT. The CDR3 has 19 amino acids. This chain connects TRBV6-1 to TRBJ2-2; TCRdb selects TRBD2, and the lack of DNA leaves this call unchecked. The clonotype was recovered from a human donor with ulcerative colitis or Crohn's disease, or a healthy co-twin of an affected twin (not recorded which). The material sequenced was blood. CDR3 sequence reads: CASSEKRLAGVRGIGELFF.